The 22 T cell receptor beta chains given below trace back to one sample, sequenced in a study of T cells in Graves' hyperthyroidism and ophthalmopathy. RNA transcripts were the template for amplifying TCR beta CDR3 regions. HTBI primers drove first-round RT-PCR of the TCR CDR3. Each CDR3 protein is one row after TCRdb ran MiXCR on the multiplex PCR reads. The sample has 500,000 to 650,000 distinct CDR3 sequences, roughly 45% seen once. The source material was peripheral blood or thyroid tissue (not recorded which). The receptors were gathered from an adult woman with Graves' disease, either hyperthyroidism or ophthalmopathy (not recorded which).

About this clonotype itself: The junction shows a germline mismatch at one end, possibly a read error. The CDR3 spells CASSSLRDSNQPQHF. CDR3 sequence (DNA): TGTGCCAGCAGTTCCCTTAGGGATAGCAATCAGCCCCAGCATTTT. The chain couples TRBV10-3 to TRBJ1-5; D not certain. Germline V gives CDR1 ENHRY, CDR2 SYGVKD. CDR3 size: 15 residues.

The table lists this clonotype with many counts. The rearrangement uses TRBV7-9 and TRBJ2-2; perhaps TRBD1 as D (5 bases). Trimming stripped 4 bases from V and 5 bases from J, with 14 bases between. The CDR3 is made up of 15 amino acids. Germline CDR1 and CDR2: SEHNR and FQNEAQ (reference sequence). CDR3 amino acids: CASSYSQGETGELFF. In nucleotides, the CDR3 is TGTGCCAGCAGCTATTCCCAAGGGGAAACCGGGGAGCTGTTTTTT.

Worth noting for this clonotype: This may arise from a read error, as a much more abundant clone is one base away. CDR3 nucleotide sequence: TGTGCCAGCAGTCAACAGGGGGCGGGGGACACTGAAGCTTTCTTT. It is translated as CASSQQGAGDTEAFF. The chain recombines TRBV12-3 or TRBV12-4 with TRBJ1-1, with 9 nucleotides matching TRBD1. V lost 5 bases and J lost 3; bases outside the gene matches: 7. CDR3 length equals 15 residues.

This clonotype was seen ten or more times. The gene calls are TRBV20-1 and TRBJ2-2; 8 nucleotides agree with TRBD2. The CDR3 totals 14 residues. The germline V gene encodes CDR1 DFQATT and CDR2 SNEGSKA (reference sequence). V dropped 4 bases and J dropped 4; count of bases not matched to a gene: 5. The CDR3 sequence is CSATSGSATGELFF. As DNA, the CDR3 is TGCAGTGCTACAAGCGGGAGCGCCACCGGGGAGCTGTTTTTT.

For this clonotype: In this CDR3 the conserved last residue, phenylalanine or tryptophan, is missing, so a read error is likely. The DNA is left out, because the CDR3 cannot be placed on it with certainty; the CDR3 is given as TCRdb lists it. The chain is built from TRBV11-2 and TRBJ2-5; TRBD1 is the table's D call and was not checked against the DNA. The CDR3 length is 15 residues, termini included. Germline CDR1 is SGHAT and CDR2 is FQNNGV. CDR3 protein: CASSLGDKVGYTFGS.

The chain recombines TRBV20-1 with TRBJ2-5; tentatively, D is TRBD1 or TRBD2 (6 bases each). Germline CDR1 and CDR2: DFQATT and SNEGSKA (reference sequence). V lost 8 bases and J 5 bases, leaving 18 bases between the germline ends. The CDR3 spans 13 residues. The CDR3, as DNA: TGCAGTCGAGGGGGACTCCGAGGGGAGACCCAGTACTTC. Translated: CSRGGLRGETQYF.

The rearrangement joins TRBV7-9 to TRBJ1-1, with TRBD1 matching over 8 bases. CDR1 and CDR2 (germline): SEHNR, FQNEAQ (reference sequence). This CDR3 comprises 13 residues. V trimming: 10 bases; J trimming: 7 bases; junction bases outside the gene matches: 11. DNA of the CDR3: TGTGCCACCGCAGGGGGCCGTGGCCTTGAAGCTTTCTTT. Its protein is CATAGGRGLEAFF.

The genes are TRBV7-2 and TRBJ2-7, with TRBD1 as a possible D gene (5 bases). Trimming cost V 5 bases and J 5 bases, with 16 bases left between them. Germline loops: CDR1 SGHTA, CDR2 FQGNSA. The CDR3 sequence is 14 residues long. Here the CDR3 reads CASSHNSDSDEQYF. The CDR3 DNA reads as TGTGCCAGCAGCCACAACTCCGACAGTGACGAGCAGTACTTC.

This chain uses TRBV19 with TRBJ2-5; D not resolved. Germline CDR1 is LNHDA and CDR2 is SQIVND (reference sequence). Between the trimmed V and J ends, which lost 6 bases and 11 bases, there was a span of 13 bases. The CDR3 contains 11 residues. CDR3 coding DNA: TGTGCCAGTAGCCTCGGGTGGAATCAGTACTTC. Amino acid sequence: CASSLGWNQYF.

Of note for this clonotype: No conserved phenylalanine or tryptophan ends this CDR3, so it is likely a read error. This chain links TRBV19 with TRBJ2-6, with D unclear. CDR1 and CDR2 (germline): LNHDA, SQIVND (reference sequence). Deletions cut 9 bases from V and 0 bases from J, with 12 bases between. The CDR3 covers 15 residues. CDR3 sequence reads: CASSLWGSGANVLTL. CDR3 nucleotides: TGTGCCAGCAGCTTATGGGGCTCTGGGGCCAACGTCCTGACTTTA.

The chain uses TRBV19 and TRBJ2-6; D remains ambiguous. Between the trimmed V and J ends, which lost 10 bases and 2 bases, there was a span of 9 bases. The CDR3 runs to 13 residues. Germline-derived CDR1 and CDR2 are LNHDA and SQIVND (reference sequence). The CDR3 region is CATENTGANVLTF. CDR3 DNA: TGTGCCACCGAAAACACTGGGGCCAACGTCCTGACTTTC.

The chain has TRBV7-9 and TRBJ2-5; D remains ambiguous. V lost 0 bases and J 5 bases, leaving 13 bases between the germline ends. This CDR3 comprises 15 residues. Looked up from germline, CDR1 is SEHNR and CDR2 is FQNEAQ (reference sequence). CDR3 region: CASSLAGSDGETQYF. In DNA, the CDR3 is TGTGCCAGCAGCTTAGCGGGATCGGACGGCGAGACCCAGTACTTC.

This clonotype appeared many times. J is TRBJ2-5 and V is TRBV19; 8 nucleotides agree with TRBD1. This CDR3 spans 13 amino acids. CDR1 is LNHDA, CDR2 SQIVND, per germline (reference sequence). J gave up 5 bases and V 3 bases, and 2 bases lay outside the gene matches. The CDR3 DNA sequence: TGTGCCAGTAGTATCCGGACAGGGGAGACCCAGTACTTC. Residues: CASSIRTGETQYF.

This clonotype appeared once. The DNA of the CDR3 is TGCGCCAGCAGCCCCACCCCTGGACATGGCTACACCTTC. Translating gives CASSPTPGHGYTF. V gene TRBV10-1 combines with J gene TRBJ1-2, with D unclear. This CDR3 is built from 13 residues. V gave up 6 bases and J gave up 6 bases, with 14 bases separating them. CDR1 is WNHNN and CDR2 is SYGVQD in the germline V gene (reference sequence).

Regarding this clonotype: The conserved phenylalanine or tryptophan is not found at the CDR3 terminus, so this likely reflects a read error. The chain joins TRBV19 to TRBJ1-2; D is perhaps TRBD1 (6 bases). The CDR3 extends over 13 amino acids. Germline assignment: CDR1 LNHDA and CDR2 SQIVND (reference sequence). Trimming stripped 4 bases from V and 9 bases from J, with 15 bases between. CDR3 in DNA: TGTGCCAGTAGTAAGGCAGGGGAGTCCAGCTACACCGTC. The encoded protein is CASSKAGESSYTV.

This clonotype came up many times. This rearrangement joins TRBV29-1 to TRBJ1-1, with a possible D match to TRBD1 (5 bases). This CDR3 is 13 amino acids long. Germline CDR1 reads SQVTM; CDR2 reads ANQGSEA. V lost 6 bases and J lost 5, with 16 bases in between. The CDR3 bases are TGCAGCGTAAACAGGTTAGAGAGGACTGAAGCTTTCTTT. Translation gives CSVNRLERTEAFF.

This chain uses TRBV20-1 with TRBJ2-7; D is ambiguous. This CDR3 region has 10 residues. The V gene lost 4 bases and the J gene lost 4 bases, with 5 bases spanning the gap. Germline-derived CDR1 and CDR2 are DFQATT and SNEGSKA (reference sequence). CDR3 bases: TGCAGTGCTAAAGGATACGAGCAGTACTTC. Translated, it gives CSAKGYEQYF.

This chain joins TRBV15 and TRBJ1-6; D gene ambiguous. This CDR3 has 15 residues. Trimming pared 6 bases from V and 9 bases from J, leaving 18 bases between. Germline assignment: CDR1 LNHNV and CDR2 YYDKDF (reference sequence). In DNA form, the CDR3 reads TGTGCCACCAGAGATGGACCTCCGGGTAGTTCACCCCTCCACTTT. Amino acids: CATRDGPPGSSPLHF.

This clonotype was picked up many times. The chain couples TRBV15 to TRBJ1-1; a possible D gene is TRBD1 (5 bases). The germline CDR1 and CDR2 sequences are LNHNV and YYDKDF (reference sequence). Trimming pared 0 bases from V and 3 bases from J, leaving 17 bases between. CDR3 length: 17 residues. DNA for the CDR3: TGTGCCACCAGCAGAGATCGATTTCGGGGGGAAGACACTGAAGCTTTCTTT. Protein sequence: CATSRDRFRGEDTEAFF.

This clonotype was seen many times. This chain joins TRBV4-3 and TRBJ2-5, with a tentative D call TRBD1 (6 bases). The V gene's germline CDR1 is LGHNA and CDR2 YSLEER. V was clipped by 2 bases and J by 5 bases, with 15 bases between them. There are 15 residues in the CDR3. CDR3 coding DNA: TGCGCCAGCAGCCAATCAACAGGGTCCGGCGAGACCCAGTACTTC. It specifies CASSQSTGSGETQYF.

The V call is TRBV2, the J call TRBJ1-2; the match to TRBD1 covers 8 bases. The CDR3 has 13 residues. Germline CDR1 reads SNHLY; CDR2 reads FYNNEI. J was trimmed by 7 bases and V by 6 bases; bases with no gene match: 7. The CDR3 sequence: CASRTDRGGGYTF. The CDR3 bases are TGTGCCAGCAGAACAGACAGGGGCGGTGGCTACACCTTC. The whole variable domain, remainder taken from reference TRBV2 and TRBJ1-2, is EPEVTQTPSHQVTQMGQEVILRCVPISNHLYFYWYRQILGQKVEFLVSFYNNEISEKSEIFDDQFSVERPDGSNFTLKIRSTKLEDSAMYFCASRTDRGGGYTFGSGTRLTVV.

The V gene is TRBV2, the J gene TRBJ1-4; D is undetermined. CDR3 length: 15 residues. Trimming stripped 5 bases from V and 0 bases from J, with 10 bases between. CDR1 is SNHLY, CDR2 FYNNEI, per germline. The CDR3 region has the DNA TGTGCCAGCAGTTTGAACGGAGCAACTAATGAAAAACTGTTTTTT. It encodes CASSLNGATNEKLFF.